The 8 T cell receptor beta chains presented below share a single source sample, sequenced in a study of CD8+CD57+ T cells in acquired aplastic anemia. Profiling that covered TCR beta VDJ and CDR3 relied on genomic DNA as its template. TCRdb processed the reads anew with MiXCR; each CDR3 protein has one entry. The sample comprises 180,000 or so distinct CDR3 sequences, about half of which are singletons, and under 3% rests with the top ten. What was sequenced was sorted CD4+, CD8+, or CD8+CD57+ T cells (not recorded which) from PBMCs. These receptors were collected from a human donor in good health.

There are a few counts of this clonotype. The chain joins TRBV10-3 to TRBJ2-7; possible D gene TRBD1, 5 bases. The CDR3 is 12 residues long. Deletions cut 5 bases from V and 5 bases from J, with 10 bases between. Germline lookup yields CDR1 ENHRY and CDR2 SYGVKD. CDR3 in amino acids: CAISLGVHEQYF. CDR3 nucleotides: TGTGCCATCAGTCTAGGGGTCCACGAGCAGTACTTC.

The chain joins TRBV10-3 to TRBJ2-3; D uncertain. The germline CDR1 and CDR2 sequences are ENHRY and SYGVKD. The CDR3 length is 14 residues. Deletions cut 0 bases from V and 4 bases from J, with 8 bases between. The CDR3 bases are TGTGCCATCAGTGAGTCAGGTTTTGCAGATACGCAGTATTTT. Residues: CAISESGFADTQYF.

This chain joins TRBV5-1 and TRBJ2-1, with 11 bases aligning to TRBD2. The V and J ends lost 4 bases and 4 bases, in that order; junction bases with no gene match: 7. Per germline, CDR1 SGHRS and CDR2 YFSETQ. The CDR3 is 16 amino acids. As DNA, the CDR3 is TGCGCCAGCAGCGGGGCTAGCGGGAGGCTTTACAATGAGCAGTTCTTC. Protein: CASSGASGRLYNEQFF.

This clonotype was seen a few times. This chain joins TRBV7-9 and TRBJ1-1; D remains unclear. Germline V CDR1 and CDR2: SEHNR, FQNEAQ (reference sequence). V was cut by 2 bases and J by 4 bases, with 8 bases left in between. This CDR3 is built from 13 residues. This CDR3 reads CASSLTVSTEAFF. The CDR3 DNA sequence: TGTGCCAGCAGCTTAACGGTAAGCACTGAAGCTTTCTTT.

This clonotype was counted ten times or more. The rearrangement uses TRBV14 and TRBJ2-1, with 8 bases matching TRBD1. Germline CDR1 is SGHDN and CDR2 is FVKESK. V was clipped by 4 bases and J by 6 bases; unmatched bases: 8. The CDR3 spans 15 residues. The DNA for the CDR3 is TGTGCCAGCAGCCTATGGACAGGGCGCGGCAATGAGCAGTTCTTC. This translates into CASSLWTGRGNEQFF.

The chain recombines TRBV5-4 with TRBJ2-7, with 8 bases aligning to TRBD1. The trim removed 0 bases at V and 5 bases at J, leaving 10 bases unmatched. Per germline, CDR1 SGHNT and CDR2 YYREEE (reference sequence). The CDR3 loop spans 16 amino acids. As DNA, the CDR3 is TGTGCCAGCAGCTTGGGACGGACAGGGAAAAACCACGAGCAGTACTTC. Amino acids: CASSLGRTGKNHEQYF.

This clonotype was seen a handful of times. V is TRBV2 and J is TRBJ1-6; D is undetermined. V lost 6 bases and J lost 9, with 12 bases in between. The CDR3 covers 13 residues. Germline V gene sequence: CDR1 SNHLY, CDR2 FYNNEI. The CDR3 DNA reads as TGTGCCAGCAGGAGGCCCTCTGTTTCACCCCTCCACTTT. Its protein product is CASRRPSVSPLHF.

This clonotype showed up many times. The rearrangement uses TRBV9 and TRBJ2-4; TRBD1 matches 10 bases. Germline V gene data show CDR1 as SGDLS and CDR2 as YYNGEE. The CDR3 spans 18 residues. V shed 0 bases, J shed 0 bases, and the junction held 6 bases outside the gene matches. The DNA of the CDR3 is TGTGCCAGCAGCGTAGCCGAGACAGGGGGCACAGCCAAAAACATTCAGTACTTC. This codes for CASSVAETGGTAKNIQYF.